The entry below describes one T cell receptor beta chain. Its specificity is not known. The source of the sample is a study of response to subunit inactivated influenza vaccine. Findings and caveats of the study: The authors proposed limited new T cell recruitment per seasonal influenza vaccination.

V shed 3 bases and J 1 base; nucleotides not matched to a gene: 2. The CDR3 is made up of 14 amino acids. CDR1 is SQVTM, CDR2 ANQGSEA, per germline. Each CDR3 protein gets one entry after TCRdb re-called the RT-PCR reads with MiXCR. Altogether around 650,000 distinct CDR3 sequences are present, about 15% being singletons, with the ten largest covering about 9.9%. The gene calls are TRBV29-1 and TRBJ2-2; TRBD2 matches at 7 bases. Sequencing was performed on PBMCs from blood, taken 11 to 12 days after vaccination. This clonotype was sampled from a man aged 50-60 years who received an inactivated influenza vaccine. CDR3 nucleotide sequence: TGCAGCGTTGATGGCGGGGGGAACACCGGGGAGCTGTTTTTT. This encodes CSVDGGGNTGELFF.